This TCR beta chain is from a study of blood T cell repertoires in COVID-19. Study overall: COVID-19 samples from acute and convalescent phases originated in the United States, Italy and Spain. From T cells, B-cell-depleted T cells, or PBMCs came the material, which was cDNA or gDNA.

The authors' processing: Reference gene primer amplification yielded estimated nucleated cell counts. Produced via immunoSEQ multiplex PCR; TCRdb's table is partial and in-frame only. The D gene and trimming were derived from the DNA, and the V and J assignments and clone size from that table. Among just over 650,000 clones listed, more than 80% were seen once. Germline V gene data show CDR1 as MNHEY and CDR2 as SVGAGI. This CDR3 has 16 amino acids. The trim removed 4 bases at V and 4 bases at J, leaving 10 bases unmatched. This clone was seen only once. The sample consisted of peripheral blood. The J gene is TRBJ2-5, the V gene TRBV6-5; 9 bases map to TRBD1. The source of this sequence is a woman in her late teens or twenties with acute or convalescent COVID-19. The CDR3 sequence is CASSSGLRQGGETQYF. DNA of the CDR3: TGTGCCAGCAGTTCCGGACTTAGACAGGGGGGAGAGACCCAGTACTTC.